The entry below gives a single TCR beta chain sequence along with its context. The method was immunoSEQ multiplex PCR; TCRdb's version includes in-frame clones alone and lacks a portion of them. The table shows roughly 88,000 clones, with approximately 90% occurring only once. The data belong to a study of control samples from healthy donors and cancer patients. Trimming cost V 3 bases and J 4 bases, with 9 bases left between them. Germline-derived CDR1 and CDR2 are SGHVS and FQNEAQ. The CDR3 length is 14 residues. This clonotype originated in a woman in her 30s in good health. The sample consisted of blood. The V and J genes are TRBV7-8 and TRBJ2-2; D is uncertain. This CDR3 reads CASSFVGGTGELFF. CDR3 sequence (DNA): TGTGCCAGCAGCTTTGTGGGCGGCACCGGGGAGCTGTTTTTT.